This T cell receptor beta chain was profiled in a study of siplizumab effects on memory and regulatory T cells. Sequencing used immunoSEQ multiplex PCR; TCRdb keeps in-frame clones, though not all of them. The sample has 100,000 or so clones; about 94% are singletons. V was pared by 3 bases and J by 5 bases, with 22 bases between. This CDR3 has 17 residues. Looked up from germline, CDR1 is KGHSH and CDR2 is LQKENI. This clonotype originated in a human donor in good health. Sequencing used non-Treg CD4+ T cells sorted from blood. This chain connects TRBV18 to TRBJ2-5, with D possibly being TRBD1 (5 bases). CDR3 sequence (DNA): TGTGCCAGCTCACCCACATTGGCAGGGCAGGCCGGGGAGACCCAGTACTTC. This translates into CASSPTLAGQAGETQYF.